The sequence of this T cell receptor (beta chain) was determined in a study of early T cells in non-severe SARS-CoV-2 infection. Study conclusions and caveats: CD4 and private specificities were missed by VDJdb matching, which favored anti-spike CD8 responses.

V lost 3 bases and J lost 3, with 14 bases in between. The germline CDR1 and CDR2 sequences are MNHEY and SMNVEV (reference sequence). CDR3 length: 15 amino acids. TCRdb redid the calling of the 5' RACE reads with MiXCR, one entry per CDR3 protein. The sample has about 36,000 distinct CDR3 sequences; approximately 4.1% are singletons. This clonotype was seen at least ten times. Antigen unknown. This TCR derives from an adult who was a healthcare worker with PCR-confirmed SARS-CoV-2 infection or an uninfected control (not recorded which). This chain links TRBV27 with TRBJ1-1; D call uncertain. Sequencing was performed on whole blood. This CDR3 is CASSFIGRRDTEAFF. The CDR3, as DNA: TGTGCCAGCAGTTTTATTGGAAGGCGGGACACTGAAGCTTTCTTT.